This passage covers 2 T cell receptor beta chains from one sample sequenced in a study of blood T cell repertoires in COVID-19. Profiled with immunoSEQ multiplex PCR; TCRdb holds only in-frame clones, not every one. The sample has 250,000 to 400,000 clones; 75% to 90% are singletons. Source material: PBMCs or T cells enriched from blood (not recorded which). The receptors were sampled from a man aged 55 to 70 who had recovered from COVID-19.

This clone was counted a few times. The J gene is TRBJ1-5, the V gene TRBV19; D gene uncertain. V was shortened by 5 bases and J by 4 bases, with 9 bases between the two germline ends. The CDR3 is 13 residues long. Germline CDR1 reads LNHDA; CDR2 reads SQIVND (reference sequence). The CDR3 bases are TGTGCCAGTAGTGTAGGGAGTAATCAGCCCCAGCATTTT. This gives the protein CASSVGSNQPQHF.

The chain has TRBV7-3 and TRBJ1-2; D possibly corresponds to TRBD1 (6 bases). V was trimmed by 5 bases and J by 7 bases, leaving 14 bases between them. Germline CDR1 reads SGHTA; CDR2 reads FQGTGA. The CDR3 consists of 13 residues. The CDR3 DNA reads TGTGCCAGCAGCGAGCCAACAGGGAGTGGCTACACCTTC. Its protein product is CASSEPTGSGYTF.